This T cell receptor (beta chain) is from a study of shared clonotypes between healthy human individuals. Findings and limits, study-wide: It was anticipated that sequencing depth would influence how many clonotypes donors shared.

Clones were sequenced by immunoSEQ multiplex PCR, and TCRdb holds only the in-frame ones, with some missing. The table has approximately 2,200,000 clones, around 93% seen once. As to this clone: Its antigen remains unidentified.

CD45RO-negative, CCR7-selected cells formed the naive CD8 fraction, which excluded terminally differentiated effector memory CD45RA+ cells. Germline CDR1 is MNHEY and CDR2 is SMNVEV (reference sequence). J was trimmed by 9 bases and V by 8 bases; bases with no gene match: 6. The CDR3 sequence is 14 residues long. The chain carries TRBV27 and TRBJ2-1, with TRBD2 identical over 14 bases. Source material: naive CD8+ T cells from PBMCs. This clonotype originated in a young man in good health. Some clones in this sample may be carry-over from other donors' samples. In nucleotides, the CDR3 is TGTGCCAGCGGGGGACTAGCGGGAGTGTTTGAGCAGTTCTTC. Amino acid sequence: CASGGLAGVFEQFF.